Below are 21 T cell receptor beta chains sequenced from a single sample in a study of OX40 agonist ivuxolimab in advanced cancers. Here immunoSEQ multiplex PCR was the method, and the copy in TCRdb shows in-frame clones only, minus some. The top ten hold more than 0.35% of the sample, which has approximately 80,000 clones, approximately 90% seen once. The sample was CD4+ or CD8+ T cells sorted from blood, taken in a trial of the OX40 agonist ivuxolimab. Receptor source: an adult with an advanced solid tumor such as melanoma, head and neck, liver or kidney cancer.

The rearrangement joins TRBV19 to TRBJ2-7, with 9 bases matching TRBD1. Germline values: CDR1 LNHDA, CDR2 SQIVND (reference sequence). The junction had 9 bases not matched to a gene; V was cut back by 5 bases and J by 4 bases. This CDR3 region has 15 residues. This CDR3 is CASSDGTGSSYEQYF. The CDR3, as DNA: TGTGCCAGTAGTGACGGGACAGGGTCGAGTTACGAGCAGTACTTC. Supplemented by reference TRBV19 and TRBJ2-7, the full variable domain reads DGGITQSPKYLFRKEGQNVTLSCEQNLNHDAMYWYRQDPGQGLRLIYYSQIVNDFQKGDIAEGYSVSREKKESFPLTVTSAQKNPTAFYLCASSDGTGSSYEQYFGPGTRLTVT.

This chain connects TRBV5-1 to TRBJ2-3; no definite D call. V was trimmed by 4 bases and J by 3 bases, leaving 12 bases between them. This CDR3 spans 14 amino acids. Germline CDR1 and CDR2: SGHRS and YFSETQ. CDR3 residues: CASSPSPGTDTQYF. The CDR3 coding sequence is TGCGCCAGCAGCCCTAGTCCCGGAACAGATACGCAGTATTTT.

The chain carries TRBV2 and TRBJ2-6; D gene unclear. This CDR3 has 16 residues. Germline V gene sequence: CDR1 SNHLY, CDR2 FYNNEI. The V and J ends lost 4 bases and 1 base respectively, with 11 bases between them. The CDR3 protein is CASSGIPGSGANVLTF. For the CDR3, the DNA is TGTGCCAGCAGTGGCATCCCTGGTTCTGGGGCCAACGTCCTGACTTTC.

The rearrangement links TRBV5-1 to TRBJ1-4; TRBD1 is a possible D gene (5 bases). Deletions cut 0 bases from V and 0 bases from J, with 6 bases between. The CDR3 length is 15 residues. CDR1 and CDR2 from the germline V gene are SGHRS and YFSETQ. CDR3 bases: TGCGCCAGCAGCTTGGTGGGGGCAACTAATGAAAAACTGTTTTTT. The encoded protein is CASSLVGATNEKLFF.

The chain joins TRBV15 to TRBJ1-1; D is unclear. Trimming pared 5 bases from V and 3 bases from J, leaving 13 bases between. The CDR3 is 14 residues long. Germline CDR1 is LNHNV and CDR2 is YYDKDF (reference sequence). As DNA, the CDR3 is TGTGCCACCAGCGCTGAAGGTCTCTACACTGAAGCTTTCTTT. It yields the protein CATSAEGLYTEAFF.

This chain links TRBV19 with TRBJ2-2, with 11 bases aligning to TRBD2. This CDR3 has 16 amino acids. Germline V CDR1 and CDR2: LNHDA, SQIVND (reference sequence). V shed 6 bases, J shed 4 bases, and the junction held 7 bases outside the gene matches. The CDR3 nucleotides read TGTGCCAGTAGCTTGCGACTAGCGGGAATCACCGGGGAGCTGTTTTTT. Translation gives CASSLRLAGITGELFF.

The CDR3 reads CASRDLQNTEAFF. The CDR3 region has the DNA TGTGCCAGCAGGGACCTGCAAAACACTGAAGCTTTCTTT. The chain employs TRBV5-6 and TRBJ1-1; D not certain. Germline lookup yields CDR1 SGHDT and CDR2 YYEEEE. Trimming left V 5 bases short and J 2 bases short, with 10 bases between. This CDR3 spans 13 amino acids.

This chain links TRBV18 with TRBJ1-5; TRBD1 matches at 7 bases. Germline CDR1 and CDR2: KGHSH and LQKENI. This CDR3 spans 16 amino acids. V lost 5 bases, J lost 0 bases, and 7 bases stayed unmatched. The CDR3: CASSSTGLYSNQPQHF. For the CDR3, the DNA is TGTGCCAGCTCATCGACAGGGTTGTATAGCAATCAGCCCCAGCATTTT.

The J gene is TRBJ2-1, the V gene TRBV7-6, with D perhaps being TRBD1 or TRBD2 (5 bases each). The V gene's germline CDR1 is SGHVS and CDR2 FNYEAQ. The ends were cut back, 5 bases at V and 6 bases at J, with 17 bases in the middle. The CDR3 totals 15 residues. CDR3: CASSTGTLGVNEQFF. For the CDR3, the DNA is TGTGCCAGCAGCACCGGGACCCTAGGCGTCAATGAGCAGTTCTTC.

The table lists this clone with a few counts. V gene TRBV7-9 combines with J gene TRBJ2-7, with a possible D match to TRBD1 (5 bases). Trimming took 5 bases from V and 9 from J, leaving 23 bases between them. The CDR3 loop spans 15 amino acids. Per the germline V gene, CDR1 is SEHNR and CDR2 is FQNEAQ (reference sequence). CDR3 loop: CASSTTESRERAQYF. The CDR3 DNA follows: TGTGCCAGCAGCACTACCGAAAGCAGGGAAAGGGCGCAGTACTTC. Drawing the rest from reference TRBV7-9 and TRBJ2-7, the complete variable domain is DTGVSQNPRHKITKRGQNVTFRCDPISEHNRLYWYRQTLGQGPEFLTYFQNEAQLEKSRLLSDRFSAERPKGSFSTLEIQRTEQGDSAMYLCASSTTESRERAQYFGPGTRLTVT.

This clone showed up just a few times. The rearrangement joins TRBV19 to TRBJ1-5; D is unclear. V lost 3 bases and J lost 4, with 13 bases in between. Germline CDR1 reads LNHDA; CDR2 reads SQIVND (reference sequence). This CDR3 contains 15 residues. DNA of the CDR3: TGTGCCAGTAGTATGATGCAGGATGGAAATCAGCCCCAGCATTTT. It is translated as CASSMMQDGNQPQHF.

This sequence joins TRBV28 and TRBJ2-7; D is perhaps TRBD1 or TRBD2 (6 bases each). Germline CDR1 reads MDHEN; CDR2 reads SYDVKM. V was shortened by 3 bases and J by 3 bases, with 12 bases between the two germline ends. The CDR3 extends over 14 amino acids. The CDR3 loop is CASSFRGPGYEQYF. The CDR3 DNA reads as TGTGCCAGCAGTTTTCGGGGGCCGGGCTACGAGCAGTACTTC.

The rearrangement joins TRBV28 to TRBJ2-1; TRBD1 matches 12 bases. This CDR3 comprises 15 residues. The trim removed 0 bases at V and 7 bases at J, leaving 1 base unmatched. CDR1 is MDHEN and CDR2 is SYDVKM in the germline V gene. Written as DNA, the CDR3 is TGTGCCAGCAGTTTATGGGGACAGGGGGCGAATGAGCAGTTCTTC. This sequence encodes CASSLWGQGANEQFF.

The chain has TRBV7-2 and TRBJ2-3, with D unresolved. The CDR3 is made up of 14 amino acids. V lost 1 base and J 4 bases, leaving 9 bases between the germline ends. The germline CDR1 and CDR2 sequences are SGHTA and FQGNSA. CDR3 nucleotide sequence: TGTGCCAGCAGCTTAGGTAGTTTCGCAGATACGCAGTATTTT. Translated, it gives CASSLGSFADTQYF.

CDR3 bases: TGTGCCACCAGCCCCCGGACAGGTTTCACCGAGCAGTACTTC. Translation gives CATSPRTGFTEQYF. The chain couples TRBV15 to TRBJ2-7, with TRBD1 matching over 7 bases. J was trimmed by 6 bases and V by 5 bases; bases with no gene match: 10. The CDR3 is 14 residues long. The germline CDR1 and CDR2 sequences are LNHNV and YYDKDF (reference sequence). The full variable domain, its missing parts supplied by reference TRBV15 and TRBJ2-7, is DAMVIQNPRYQVTQFGKPVTLSCSQTLNHNVMYWYQQKSSQAPKLLFHYYDKDFNNEADTPDNFQSRRPNTSFCFLDIRSPGLGDTAMYLCATSPRTGFTEQYFGPGTRLTVT.

The rearrangement uses TRBV9 and TRBJ2-1; D possibly matches TRBD1 or TRBD2 (6 bases each). The V end lost 2 bases, the J end lost 5 bases, and 14 bases lay between the germline ends. Germline lookup yields CDR1 SGDLS and CDR2 YYNGEE. This CDR3 comprises 15 residues. CDR3 sequence reads: CASSVWGAVDNEQFF. The CDR3 bases are TGTGCCAGCAGCGTTTGGGGGGCGGTGGACAATGAGCAGTTCTTC.

This clone showed up many times. This chain connects TRBV5-6 to TRBJ1-2; perhaps TRBD1 as D (6 bases). Trimming removed 4 bases at V and 14 bases at J, with 18 bases between. The CDR3 totals 12 residues. Per the germline V gene, CDR1 is SGHDT and CDR2 is YYEEEE. CDR3 nucleotide sequence: TGTGCCAGCAGCACCGGGGGGCGGACGCGAACCTTC. Translating it yields CASSTGGRTRTF.

The chain links TRBV7-8 to TRBJ2-6; D gene uncertain. Germline V CDR1 and CDR2: SGHVS, FQNEAQ. V dropped 5 bases and J dropped 0 bases, with 11 bases sitting between them. The CDR3 consists of 16 residues. This CDR3 is CASSLGPNSGANVLTF. The CDR3, as DNA: TGTGCCAGCAGCCTGGGCCCTAACTCTGGGGCCAACGTCCTGACTTTC.

The chain couples TRBV2 to TRBJ1-1; a possible D gene is TRBD1 (5 bases). The length of the CDR3 is 14 residues. From germline, CDR1 is SNHLY and CDR2 FYNNEI. Trimming cost V 6 bases and J 4 bases, with 15 bases left between them. CDR3 DNA sequence: TGTGCCAGCAGCGGCAGGGTACTTAGCACTGAAGCTTTCTTT. Translation: CASSGRVLSTEAFF.

This chain's CDR3 is CASISGTFNSPLHF. DNA of the CDR3: TGTGCCAGCATCTCCGGGACCTTTAATTCACCCCTCCACTTT. This chain uses TRBV7-9 with TRBJ1-6; a possible D gene is TRBD1 (5 bases). There are 14 residues in the CDR3. Looked up from germline, CDR1 is SEHNR and CDR2 is FQNEAQ (reference sequence). V was pared by 7 bases and J by 6 bases, with 13 bases between.

The genes are TRBV28 and TRBJ2-6; weak D call: TRBD1 (5 bases). CDR1 and CDR2 from the germline V gene are MDHEN and SYDVKM. With 5 bases removed from V and 0 bases from J, the gap between germline ends came to 14 bases. The CDR3 is 17 amino acids. CDR3 sequence (DNA): TGTGCCAGCAGTCCCTCCGACAGACCCTCTGGGGCCAACGTCCTGACTTTC. Translating it yields CASSPSDRPSGANVLTF. Full variable domain (remainder filled in from reference TRBV28 and TRBJ2-6): DVKVTQSSRYLVKRTGEKVFLECVQDMDHENMFWYRQDPGLGLRLIYFSYDVKMKEKGDIPEGYSVSREKKERFSLILESASTNQTSMYLCASSPSDRPSGANVLTFGAGSRLTVL.